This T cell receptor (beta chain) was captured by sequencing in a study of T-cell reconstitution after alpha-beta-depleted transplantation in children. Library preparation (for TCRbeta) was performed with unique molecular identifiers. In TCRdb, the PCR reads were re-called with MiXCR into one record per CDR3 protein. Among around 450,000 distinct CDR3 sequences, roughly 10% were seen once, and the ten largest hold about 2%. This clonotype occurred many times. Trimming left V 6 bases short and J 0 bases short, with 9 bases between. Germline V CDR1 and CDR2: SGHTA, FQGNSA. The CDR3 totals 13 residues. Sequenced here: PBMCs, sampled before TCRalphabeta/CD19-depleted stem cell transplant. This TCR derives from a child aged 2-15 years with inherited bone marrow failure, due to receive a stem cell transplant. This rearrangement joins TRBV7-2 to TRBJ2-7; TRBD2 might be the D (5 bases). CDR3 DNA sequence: TGTGCCAGCAGGGACTTCCCCTCCTACGAGCAGTACTTC. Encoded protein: CASRDFPSYEQYF.